This T cell receptor beta chain was sequenced during a study of technical replicates of blood from several donors (dated by TCRdb to 2017 to 2019). Concerning this clone itself: Its antigen target is currently unknown. Base qualities are not provided; no much larger clone lies one nucleotide away.

Unmatched junction bases come to 3, with V trimmed by 0 bases and J by 4 bases. The germline V gene specifies ENHRY as CDR1 and SYGVKD as CDR2. The CDR3 spans 16 residues, from the cysteine through the phenylalanine. This entry keeps only the CDR3 DNA: 48 bases, framed from base 1. The library came from the immunoSEQ multiplex PCR assay. TCRdb took over this immuneACCESS table, retaining in-frame rearrangements with V and J assigned. Such tables are incomplete; in checked studies, under half of the missing clones stem from an unresolved V gene, and the remainder is unexplained. The sample table holds tens of thousands of clones, of which almost 98% were seen once. Approximately 0.2% of the sample rests with the top ten.

Sequencing input: T cells isolated from PBMCs. Recombination joined TRBV10-3 with TRBJ2-2, with 9 bases in between that match TRBD2. This TCR was recovered from a human donor in good health. The nucleotide sequence is given as TGTGCCATCAGTGAGTCCGCGGGAGGGGTCACCGGGGAGCTGTTTTTT. This translates into CAISESAGGVTGELFF.